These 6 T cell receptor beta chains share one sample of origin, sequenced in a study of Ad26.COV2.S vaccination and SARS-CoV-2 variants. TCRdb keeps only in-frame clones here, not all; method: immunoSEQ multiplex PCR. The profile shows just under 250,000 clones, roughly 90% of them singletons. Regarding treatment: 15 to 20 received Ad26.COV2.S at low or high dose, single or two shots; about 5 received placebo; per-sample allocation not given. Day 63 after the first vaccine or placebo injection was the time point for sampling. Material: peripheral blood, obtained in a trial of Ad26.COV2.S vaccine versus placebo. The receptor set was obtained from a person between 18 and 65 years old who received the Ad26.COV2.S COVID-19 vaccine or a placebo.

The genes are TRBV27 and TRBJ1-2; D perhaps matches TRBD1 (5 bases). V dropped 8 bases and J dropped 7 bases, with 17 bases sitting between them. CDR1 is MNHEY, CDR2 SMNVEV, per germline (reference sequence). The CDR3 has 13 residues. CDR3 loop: CASVDGTLGGYTF. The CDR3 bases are TGTGCCAGCGTCGACGGGACTCTCGGTGGCTACACCTTC.

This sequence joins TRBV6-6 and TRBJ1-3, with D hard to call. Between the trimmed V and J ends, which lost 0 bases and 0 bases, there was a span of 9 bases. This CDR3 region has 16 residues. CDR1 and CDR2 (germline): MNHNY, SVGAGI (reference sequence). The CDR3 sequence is CASSYSIGSSGNTIYF. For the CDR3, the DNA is TGTGCCAGCAGTTACTCGATCGGCTCCTCTGGAAACACCATATATTTT.

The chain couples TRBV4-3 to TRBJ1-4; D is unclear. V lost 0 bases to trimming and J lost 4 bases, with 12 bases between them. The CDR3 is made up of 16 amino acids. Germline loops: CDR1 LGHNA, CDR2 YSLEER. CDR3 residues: CASSQDRPDGNEKLFF. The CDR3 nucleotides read TGCGCCAGCAGCCAAGATAGGCCGGATGGTAATGAAAAACTGTTTTTT.

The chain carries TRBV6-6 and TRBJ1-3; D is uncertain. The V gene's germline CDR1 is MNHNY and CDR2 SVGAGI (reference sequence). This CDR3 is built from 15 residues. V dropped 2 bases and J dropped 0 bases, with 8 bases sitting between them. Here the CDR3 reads CASSYRRNSGNTIYF. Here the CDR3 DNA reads TGTGCCAGCAGTTACAGACGCAACTCTGGAAACACCATATATTTT.

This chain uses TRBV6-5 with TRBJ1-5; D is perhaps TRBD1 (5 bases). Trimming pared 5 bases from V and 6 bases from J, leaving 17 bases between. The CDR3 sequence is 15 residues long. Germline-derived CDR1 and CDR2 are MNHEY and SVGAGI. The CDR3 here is CASSPLQGFTQPQHF. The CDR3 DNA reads TGTGCCAGCAGTCCCCTCCAGGGATTCACTCAGCCCCAGCATTTT.

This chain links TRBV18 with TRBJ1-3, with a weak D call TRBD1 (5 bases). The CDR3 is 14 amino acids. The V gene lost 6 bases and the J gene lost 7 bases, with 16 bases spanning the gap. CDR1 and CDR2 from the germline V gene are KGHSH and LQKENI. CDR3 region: CASSVRGDTNTIYF. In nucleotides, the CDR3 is TGTGCCAGCTCCGTGCGGGGGGATACGAACACCATATATTTT.